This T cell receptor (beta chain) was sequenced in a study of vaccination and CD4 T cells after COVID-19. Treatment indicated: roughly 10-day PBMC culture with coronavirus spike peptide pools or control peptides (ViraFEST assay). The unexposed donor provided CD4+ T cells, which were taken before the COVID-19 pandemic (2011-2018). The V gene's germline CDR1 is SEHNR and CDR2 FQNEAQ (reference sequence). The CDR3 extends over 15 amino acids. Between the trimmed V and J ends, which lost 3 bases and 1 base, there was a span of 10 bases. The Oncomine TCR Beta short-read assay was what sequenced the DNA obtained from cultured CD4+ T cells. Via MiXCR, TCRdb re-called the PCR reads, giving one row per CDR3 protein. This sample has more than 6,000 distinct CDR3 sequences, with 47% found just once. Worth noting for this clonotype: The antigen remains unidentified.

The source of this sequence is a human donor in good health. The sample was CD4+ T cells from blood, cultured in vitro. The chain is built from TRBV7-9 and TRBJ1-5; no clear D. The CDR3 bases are TGTGCCAGCAGCTTGGATGGACTGAGCAATCAGCCCCAGCATTTT. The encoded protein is CASSLDGLSNQPQHF.